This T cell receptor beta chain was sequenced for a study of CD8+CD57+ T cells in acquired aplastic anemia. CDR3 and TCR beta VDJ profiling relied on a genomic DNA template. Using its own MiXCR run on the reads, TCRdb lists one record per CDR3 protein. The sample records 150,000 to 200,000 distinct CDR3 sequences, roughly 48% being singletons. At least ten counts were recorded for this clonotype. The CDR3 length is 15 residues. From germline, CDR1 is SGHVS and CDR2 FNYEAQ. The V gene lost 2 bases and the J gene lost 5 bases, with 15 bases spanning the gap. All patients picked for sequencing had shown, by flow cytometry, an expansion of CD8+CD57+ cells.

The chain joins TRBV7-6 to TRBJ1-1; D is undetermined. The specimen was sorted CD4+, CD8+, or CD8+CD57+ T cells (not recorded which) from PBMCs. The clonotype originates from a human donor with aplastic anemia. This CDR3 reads CASSLQAGMDTEAFF. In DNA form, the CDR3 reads TGTGCCAGCAGCTTACAGGCTGGGATGGATACTGAAGCTTTCTTT.